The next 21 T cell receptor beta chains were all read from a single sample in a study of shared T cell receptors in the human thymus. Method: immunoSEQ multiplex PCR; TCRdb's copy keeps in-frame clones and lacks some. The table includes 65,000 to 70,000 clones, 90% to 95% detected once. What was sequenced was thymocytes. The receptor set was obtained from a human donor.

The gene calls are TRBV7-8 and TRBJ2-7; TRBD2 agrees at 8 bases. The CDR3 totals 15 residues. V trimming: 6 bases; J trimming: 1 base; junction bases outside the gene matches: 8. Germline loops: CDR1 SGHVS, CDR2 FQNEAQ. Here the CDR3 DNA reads TGTGCCAGCAGTTCCCTAGCGGGCCCTTCCTACGAGCAGTACTTC. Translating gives CASSSLAGPSYEQYF. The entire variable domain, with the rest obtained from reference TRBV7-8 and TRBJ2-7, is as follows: GAGVSQSPRYKVAKRGQDVALRCDPISGHVSLFWYQQALGQGPEFLTYFQNEAQLDKSGLPSDRFFAERPEGSVSTLKIQRTQQEDSAVYLCASSSLAGPSYEQYFGPGTRLTVT.

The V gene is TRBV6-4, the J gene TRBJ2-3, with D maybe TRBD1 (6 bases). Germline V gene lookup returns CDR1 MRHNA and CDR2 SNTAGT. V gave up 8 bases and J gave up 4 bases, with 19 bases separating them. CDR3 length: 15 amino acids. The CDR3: CASSVTGNSADTQYF. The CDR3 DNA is TGTGCCAGCTCAGTTACAGGGAATAGCGCAGATACGCAGTATTTT.

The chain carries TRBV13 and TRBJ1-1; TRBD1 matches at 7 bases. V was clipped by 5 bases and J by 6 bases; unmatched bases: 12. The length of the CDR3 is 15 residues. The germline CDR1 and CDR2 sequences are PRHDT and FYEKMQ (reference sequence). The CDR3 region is CASSRPQRQGAEAFF. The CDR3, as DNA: TGTGCCAGCAGCCGACCTCAGCGGCAGGGGGCTGAAGCTTTCTTT.

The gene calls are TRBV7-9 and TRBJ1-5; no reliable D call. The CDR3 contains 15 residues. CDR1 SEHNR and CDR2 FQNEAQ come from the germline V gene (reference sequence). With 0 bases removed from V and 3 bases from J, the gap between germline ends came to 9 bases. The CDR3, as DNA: TGTGCCAGCAGCTTAGCGTACGGAATCAATCAGCCCCAGCATTTT. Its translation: CASSLAYGINQPQHF. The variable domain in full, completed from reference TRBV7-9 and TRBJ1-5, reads DTGVSQNPRHKITKRGQNVTFRCDPISEHNRLYWYRQTLGQGPEFLTYFQNEAQLEKSRLLSDRFSAERPKGSFSTLEIQRTEQGDSAMYLCASSLAYGINQPQHFGDGTRLSIL.

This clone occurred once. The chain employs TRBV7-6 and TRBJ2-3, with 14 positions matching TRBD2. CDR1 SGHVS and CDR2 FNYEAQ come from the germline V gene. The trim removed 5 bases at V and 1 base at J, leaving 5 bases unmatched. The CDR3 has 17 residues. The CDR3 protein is CASSTGLAGGRTDTQYF. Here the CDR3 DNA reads TGTGCCAGCAGCACCGGACTAGCGGGGGGCCGCACAGATACGCAGTATTTT. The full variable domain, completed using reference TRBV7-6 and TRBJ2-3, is GAGVSQSPRYKVTKRGQDVALRCDPISGHVSLYWYRQALGQGPEFLTYFNYEAQQDKSGLPNDRFSAERPEGSISTLTIQRTEQRDSAMYRCASSTGLAGGRTDTQYFGPGTRLTVL.

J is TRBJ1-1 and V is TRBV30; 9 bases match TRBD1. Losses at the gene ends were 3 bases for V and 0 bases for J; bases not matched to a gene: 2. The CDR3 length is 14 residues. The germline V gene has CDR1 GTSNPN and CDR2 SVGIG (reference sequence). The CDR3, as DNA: TGTGCCTGGAGCAGGGACAGGGTGAACACTGAAGCTTTCTTT. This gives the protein CAWSRDRVNTEAFF. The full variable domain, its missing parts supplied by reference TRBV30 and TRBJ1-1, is SQTIHQWPATLVQPVGSPLSLECTVEGTSNPNLYWYRQAAGRGLQLLFYSVGIGQISSEVPQNLSASRPQDRQFILSSKKLLLSDSGFYLCAWSRDRVNTEAFFGQGTRLTVV.

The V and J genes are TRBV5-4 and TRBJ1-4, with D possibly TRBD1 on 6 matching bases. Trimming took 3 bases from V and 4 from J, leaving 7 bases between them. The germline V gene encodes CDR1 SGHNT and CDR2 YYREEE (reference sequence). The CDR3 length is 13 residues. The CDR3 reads CASSSQGNEKLFF. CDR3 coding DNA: TGTGCCAGCAGCTCACAGGGTAATGAAAAACTGTTTTTT.

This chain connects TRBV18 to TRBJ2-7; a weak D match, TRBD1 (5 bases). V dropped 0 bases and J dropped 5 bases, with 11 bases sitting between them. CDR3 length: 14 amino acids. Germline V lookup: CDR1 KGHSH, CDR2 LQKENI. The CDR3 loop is CASSPPPGPNEQYF. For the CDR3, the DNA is TGTGCCAGCTCACCACCCCCAGGGCCGAACGAGCAGTACTTC.

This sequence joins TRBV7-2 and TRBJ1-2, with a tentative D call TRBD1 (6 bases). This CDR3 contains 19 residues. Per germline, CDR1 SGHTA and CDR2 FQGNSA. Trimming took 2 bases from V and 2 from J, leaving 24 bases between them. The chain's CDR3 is CASSLNRAAGVPENYGYTF. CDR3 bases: TGTGCCAGCAGCTTAAACCGGGCGGCAGGGGTCCCGGAAAACTATGGCTACACCTTC.

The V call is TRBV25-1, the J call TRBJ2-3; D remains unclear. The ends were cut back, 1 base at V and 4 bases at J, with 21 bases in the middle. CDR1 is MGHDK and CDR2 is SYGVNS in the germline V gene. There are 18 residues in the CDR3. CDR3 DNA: TGTGCCAGCAGTGAATTAAGTAGAAGAGACTTCGCGGCAGATACGCAGTATTTT. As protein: CASSELSRRDFAADTQYF.

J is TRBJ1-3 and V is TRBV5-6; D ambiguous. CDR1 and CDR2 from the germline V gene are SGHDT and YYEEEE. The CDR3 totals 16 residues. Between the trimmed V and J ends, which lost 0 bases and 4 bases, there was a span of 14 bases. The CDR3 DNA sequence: TGTGCCAGCAGCTTGGCGGTTTCGGAAAACGGAAACACCATATATTTT. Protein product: CASSLAVSENGNTIYF.

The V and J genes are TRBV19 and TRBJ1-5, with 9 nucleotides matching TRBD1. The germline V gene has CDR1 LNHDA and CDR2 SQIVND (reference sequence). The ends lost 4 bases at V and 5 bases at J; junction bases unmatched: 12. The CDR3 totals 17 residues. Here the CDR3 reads CASSSPGGQGVYQPQHF. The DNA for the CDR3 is TGTGCCAGTAGTAGCCCGGGGGGACAGGGAGTGTATCAGCCCCAGCATTTT.

This CDR3 reads CASSPVGTNSYEQYF. CDR3 DNA: TGTGCCAGCAGCCCTGTTGGGACCAACTCCTACGAGCAGTACTTC. The chain employs TRBV7-6 and TRBJ2-7; TRBD1 or TRBD2 may be the D gene (5 bases each). There are 15 residues in the CDR3. Trimming took off 5 bases at V and 0 bases at J, with 14 bases between the two ends. CDR1 SGHVS and CDR2 FNYEAQ come from the germline V gene.

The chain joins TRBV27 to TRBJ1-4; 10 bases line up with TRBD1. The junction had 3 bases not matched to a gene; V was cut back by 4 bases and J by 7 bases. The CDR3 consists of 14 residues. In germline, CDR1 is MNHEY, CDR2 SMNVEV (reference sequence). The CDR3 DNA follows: TGTGCCAGCAGTTCATGGACAGGGGGTGAAAAACTGTTTTTT. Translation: CASSSWTGGEKLFF.

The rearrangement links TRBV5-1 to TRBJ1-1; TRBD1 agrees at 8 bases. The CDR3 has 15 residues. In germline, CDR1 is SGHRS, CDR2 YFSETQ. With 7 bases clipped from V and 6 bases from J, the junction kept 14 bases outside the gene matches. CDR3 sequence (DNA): TGCGCCAGCTCTTCTCGACAGGGGAGATTAGCTGAAGCTTTCTTT. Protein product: CASSSRQGRLAEAFF.

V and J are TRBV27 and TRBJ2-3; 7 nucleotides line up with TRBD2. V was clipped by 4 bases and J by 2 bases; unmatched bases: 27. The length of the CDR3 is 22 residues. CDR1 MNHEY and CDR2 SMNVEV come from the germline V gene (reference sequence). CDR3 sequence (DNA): TGTGCCAGCAGTTCTTCCGTGTGGGAGGGTTGGGGCGGTGGGGCACACACAGATACGCAGTATTTT. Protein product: CASSSSVWEGWGGGAHTDTQYF.

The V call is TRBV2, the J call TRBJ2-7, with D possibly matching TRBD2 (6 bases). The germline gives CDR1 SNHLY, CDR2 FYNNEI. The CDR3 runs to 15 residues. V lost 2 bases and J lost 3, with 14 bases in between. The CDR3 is CASSETGERNYEQYF. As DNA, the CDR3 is TGTGCCAGCAGTGAAACGGGAGAGCGAAACTACGAGCAGTACTTC.

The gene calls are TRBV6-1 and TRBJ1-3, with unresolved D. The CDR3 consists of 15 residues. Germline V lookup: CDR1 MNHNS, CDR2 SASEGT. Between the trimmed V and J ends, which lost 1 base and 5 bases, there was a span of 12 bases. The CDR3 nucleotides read TGTGCCAGCAGTGAAGGGGAACAGCTTAGAAACACCATATATTTT. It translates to CASSEGEQLRNTIYF.

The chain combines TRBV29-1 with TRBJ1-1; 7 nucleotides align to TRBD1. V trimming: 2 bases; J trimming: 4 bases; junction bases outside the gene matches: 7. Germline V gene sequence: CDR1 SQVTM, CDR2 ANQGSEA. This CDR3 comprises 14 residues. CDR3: CSVENRGELTEAFF. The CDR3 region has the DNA TGCAGCGTTGAAAACAGGGGAGAGCTCACTGAAGCTTTCTTT.

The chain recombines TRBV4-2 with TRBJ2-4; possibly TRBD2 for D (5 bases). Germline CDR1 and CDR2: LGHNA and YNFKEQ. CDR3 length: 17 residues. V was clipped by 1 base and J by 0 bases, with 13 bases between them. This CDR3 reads CASSQGQRSLAKNIQYF. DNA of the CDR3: TGTGCCAGCAGCCAAGGTCAGCGGAGCCTAGCCAAAAACATTCAGTACTTC.

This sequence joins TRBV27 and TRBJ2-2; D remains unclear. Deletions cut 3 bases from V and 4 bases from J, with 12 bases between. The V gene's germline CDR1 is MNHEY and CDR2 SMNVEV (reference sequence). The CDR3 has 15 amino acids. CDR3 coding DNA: TGTGCCAGCAGTTTCCGAGGACCTCCCACCGGGGAGCTGTTTTTT. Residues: CASSFRGPPTGELFF.